Below, 10 T cell receptor beta chains from the same sample are listed, as sequenced in a study of T cell repertoires in cytomegalovirus infection. These receptors lack a known antigen. MiXCR, applied by TCRdb to the reads, yields one record per CDR3 protein. The table includes around 430,000 distinct CDR3 sequences, about 42% detected once. The sequencing here drew on cultured PBMCs, taken from culture after CMV antigen stimulation. These receptors were taken from a human donor in good health (CMV status not recorded). Some clones in this sample may be carry-over from other donors' samples.

This chain links TRBV2 with TRBJ2-2, with a possible D match to TRBD1 (6 bases). The V end was cut by 8 bases, the J end by 3 bases, with 10 bases between. Germline CDR1 and CDR2: SNHLY and FYNNEI. The CDR3 is 13 residues long. The DNA for the CDR3 is TGTGCCAGCCTTACAGGGTACACCGGGGAGCTGTTTTTT. It specifies CASLTGYTGELFF.

The V gene is TRBV20-1, the J gene TRBJ1-5; perhaps TRBD1 as D (5 bases). This CDR3 region has 11 residues. In germline, CDR1 is DFQATT, CDR2 SNEGSKA (reference sequence). V lost 6 bases and J lost 9, with 12 bases in between. Here the CDR3 DNA reads TGCAGTGCCGTGGGGGAAGGGCCCCAGCATTTT. Its translation is CSAVGEGPQHF.

This clonotype was detected ten times or more. The rearrangement links TRBV7-2 to TRBJ2-3; D may be TRBD1 (5 bases). CDR3 length: 13 residues. Trimming pared 1 base from V and 9 bases from J, leaving 11 bases between. CDR1 is SGHTA, CDR2 FQGNSA, per germline. CDR3 nucleotide sequence: TGTGCCAGCAGCTTAGAGGGGAAGGGGACGCAGTATTTT. Its translation is CASSLEGKGTQYF.

Points on this clonotype: One junction end does not reproduce the germline sequence, and a read error may be involved. This rearrangement joins TRBV6-1 to TRBJ2-5; D gene uncertain. The CDR3 spans 14 residues. CDR1 MNHNS and CDR2 SASEGT come from the germline V gene. The CDR3 spells CASSEEAPQETQYF. CDR3 sequence (DNA): TGTGCCAGCAGCGAAGAGGCGCCGCAGGAGACCCAGTACTTC.

This clonotype has only a few counts. The chain joins TRBV6-1 to TRBJ1-4; D possibly corresponds to TRBD1 (6 bases). CDR1 is MNHNS, CDR2 SASEGT, per germline. The CDR3 has 17 residues. The germline V and J ends were trimmed by 7 bases and 0 bases, with 18 bases remaining between them. DNA for the CDR3: TGTGCCAGCACCGAAGCAAGGACAGCCGCAACTAATGAAAAACTGTTTTTT. This codes for CASTEARTAATNEKLFF.

The J gene is TRBJ1-1, the V gene TRBV11-2, with a weak D call TRBD1 (5 bases). The V end lost 0 bases, the J end lost 2 bases, and 10 bases lay between the germline ends. CDR1 and CDR2 (germline): SGHAT, FQNNGV. This CDR3 is built from 15 residues. This CDR3 is CASSLDYGANTEAFF. The CDR3 DNA reads TGTGCCAGCAGCTTAGATTATGGGGCTAACACTGAAGCTTTCTTT.

The chain is built from TRBV20-1 and TRBJ2-3, with D perhaps TRBD1 or TRBD2 (5 bases each). The CDR3 contains 14 residues. Trimming took off 0 bases at V and 7 bases at J, with 14 bases between the two ends. The germline CDR1 and CDR2 sequences are DFQATT and SNEGSKA (reference sequence). The chain's CDR3 is CSARDLSGPNTQYF. The CDR3, as DNA: TGCAGTGCTAGAGATCTCTCGGGACCAAATACGCAGTATTTT.

The sample holds a few counts of this clonotype. The chain carries TRBV7-2 and TRBJ2-1, with 9 bases fitting TRBD1. V dropped 0 bases and J dropped 5; count of bases not matched to a gene: 8. The germline V gene encodes CDR1 SGHTA and CDR2 FQGNSA. CDR3 length equals 17 residues. The CDR3 DNA sequence: TGTGCCAGCAGCTTAGCCTACCCGGGACAGGGTCACAATGAGCAGTTCTTC. Translation gives CASSLAYPGQGHNEQFF.

This clonotype was seen only a few times. The chain combines TRBV6-1 with TRBJ2-1; the match to TRBD1 covers 9 bases. This CDR3 is built from 16 residues. The V segment lost 6 bases and the J segment 2 bases; nucleotides outside the gene matches: 8. The germline V gene has CDR1 MNHNS and CDR2 SASEGT. The CDR3 DNA follows: TGTGCCAGCAGCGGGAGGACAGGGGAAGCCTACAATGAGCAGTTCTTC. It yields the protein CASSGRTGEAYNEQFF.

The J gene is TRBJ2-3, the V gene TRBV6-5, with 9 nucleotides matching TRBD1. Looked up from germline, CDR1 is MNHEY and CDR2 is SVGAGI. The CDR3 spans 17 residues. Trimming removed 2 bases from V and 4 bases from J; junction bases left unmatched: 10. CDR3 residues: CASSYQPPGQGADTQYF. DNA of the CDR3: TGTGCCAGCAGTTACCAACCCCCGGGACAGGGAGCAGATACGCAGTATTTT.